A single sample gave rise to the 9 T cell receptor beta chains below, sequenced in a study of shared T cell receptors in the human thymus. The repertoire was sequenced with immunoSEQ multiplex PCR; TCRdb's copy has only in-frame clones and lacks some. In the table there are roughly 410,000 clones, 95% of which are singletons. The sequenced sample consisted of thymocytes. Receptors were obtained from a human donor.

This chain links TRBV7-2 with TRBJ2-7; TRBD2 aligns across 7 bases. Germline V gene sequence: CDR1 SGHTA, CDR2 FQGNSA. Germline trimming cut 1 base from V and 5 bases from J; bases unmatched to any gene: 5. The CDR3 is 14 amino acids. CDR3 coding DNA: TGTGCCAGCAGCTTAGGCGGGAGCCTGGACGAGCAGTACTTC. Translated, it gives CASSLGGSLDEQYF.

V gene TRBV27 combines with J gene TRBJ1-1; D ambiguous. The CDR3 has 15 amino acids. Per germline, CDR1 MNHEY and CDR2 SMNVEV (reference sequence). V lost 5 bases and J 1 base, leaving 14 bases between the germline ends. The CDR3 protein is CASSPVLRGNTEAFF. The CDR3 DNA follows: TGTGCCAGCAGTCCCGTCCTACGGGGGAACACTGAAGCTTTCTTT.

The chain combines TRBV19 with TRBJ2-7; perhaps TRBD2 as D (5 bases). CDR3 size: 17 residues. Germline assignment: CDR1 LNHDA and CDR2 SQIVND (reference sequence). V was trimmed by 8 bases and J by 0 bases, leaving 23 bases between them. The CDR3 spells CASGLGGRTPGSYEQYF. CDR3 nucleotides: TGTGCCAGTGGGCTAGGTGGGAGAACTCCGGGCTCCTACGAGCAGTACTTC.

The chain is built from TRBV28 and TRBJ2-7, with no clear D. V lost 1 base, J lost 3 bases, and 10 bases lay in between. This CDR3 spans 14 amino acids. Germline V gene lookup returns CDR1 MDHEN and CDR2 SYDVKM. CDR3 coding DNA: TGTGCCAGCAGTTTATCCGAGGAGAACTACGAGCAGTACTTC. Translating gives CASSLSEENYEQYF.

V is TRBV5-1 and J is TRBJ2-7, with D uncertain. Trimming cost V 1 base and J 4 bases, with 12 bases left between them. Per the germline V gene, CDR1 is SGHRS and CDR2 is YFSETQ. The CDR3 covers 14 residues. The CDR3 sequence: CASSLSHPLYEQYF. CDR3 DNA: TGCGCCAGCAGCTTGAGCCACCCCCTTTACGAGCAGTACTTC. The complete variable domain, with remaining parts taken from reference TRBV5-1 and TRBJ2-7, reads KAGVTQTPRYLIKTRGQQVTLSCSPISGHRSVSWYQQTPGQGLQFLFEYFSETQRNKGNFPGRFSGRQFSNSRSEMNVSTLELGDSALYLCASSLSHPLYEQYFGPGTRLTVT.

This sequence joins TRBV5-8 and TRBJ2-7; D is perhaps TRBD2 (7 bases). V shed 4 bases and J shed 1 base, with 12 bases lying between them. The V gene's germline CDR1 is SGHTS and CDR2 YDEGEE. The CDR3 totals 14 residues. CDR3 DNA sequence: TGTGCCAGCAGCCGAGCGGGACAATCCTACGAGCAGTACTTC. Translating gives CASSRAGQSYEQYF.

The genes are TRBV15 and TRBJ2-1; the D gene is possibly TRBD2 (6 bases). The germline V gene has CDR1 LNHNV and CDR2 YYDKDF (reference sequence). The CDR3 is made up of 15 amino acids. V was cut by 11 bases and J by 2 bases, with 19 bases left in between. Written as DNA, the CDR3 is TGTGCCCCACCTTCTTCGGCGGGACCCTACAATGAGCAGTTCTTC. Amino acids: CAPPSSAGPYNEQFF.

J is TRBJ2-4 and V is TRBV5-6, with D perhaps matching TRBD1 (6 bases). V was trimmed by 0 bases and J by 8 bases, leaving 12 bases between them. The CDR3 covers 14 residues. Germline lookup yields CDR1 SGHDT and CDR2 YYEEEE. The CDR3 is CASSLEPKGDIQYF. CDR3 bases: TGTGCCAGCAGCTTGGAACCTAAGGGGGACATTCAGTACTTC. The full variable domain, rest sourced from reference TRBV5-6 and TRBJ2-4, is DAGVTQSPTHLIKTRGQQVTLRCSPKSGHDTVSWYQQALGQGPQFIFQYYEEEERQRGNFPDRFSGHQFPNYSSELNVNALLLGDSALYLCASSLEPKGDIQYFGAGTRLSVL.

This rearrangement joins TRBV5-4 to TRBJ2-3; D possibly corresponds to TRBD1 (5 bases). Trimming left V 3 bases short and J 0 bases short, with 17 bases between. The CDR3 spans 17 residues. Germline V CDR1 and CDR2: SGHNT, YYREEE (reference sequence). The CDR3 spells CASSSTRVSTSTDTQYF. For the CDR3, the DNA is TGTGCCAGCAGCTCAACCAGGGTTTCCACTAGCACAGATACGCAGTATTTT.